This is a list of T cell receptor beta chains from one sample in a study of regulatory T cells in long-lasting Graves disease. MiXCR was run by TCRdb on the multiplex PCR reads, yielding one entry per CDR3 protein. The sample lists hundreds of thousands of distinct CDR3 sequences, about 15% seen once, with around a sixth in the top ten. These same records also appear under a second study, on T cells in Graves' hyperthyroidism and ophthalmopathy.

The sample in question was peripheral blood mononuclear cells (PBMCs), obtained at new diagnosis, from a patient treated with antithyroid drugs. All receptors come from a woman aged 25 to 39 with Graves disease. CDR3s include the opening cysteine and the closing phenylalanine or tryptophan. Each record gives: D gene, V gene, clone size, J gene, CDR3 protein, CDR3 DNA. D genes are given only for firm matches. Expanded clones get a size class; other rows say once, few or many, or leave the size out.

NA	TRBV6-5	NA	TRBJ2-7	CASSYHFQDYEQYF	TGTGCCAGCAGTTACCACTTTCAAGACTACGAGCAGTACTTC
NA	TRBV6-2/TRBV6-3	few	TRBJ1-4	CASSYQQDEKLFF	TGTGCCAGCAGTTACCAACAGGATGAAAAACTGTTTTTT
NA	TRBV6-4	NA	TRBJ2-3	CASSSTRLDTQYF	TGTGCCAGCAGTTCTACCCGCCTGGATACGCAGTATTTT
TRBD1	TRBV19	NA	TRBJ1-2	CASRPTGGPANYGYTF	TGTGCCAGTCGACCGACAGGGGGACCAGCTAACTATGGCTACACCTTC
NA	TRBV12-3/TRBV12-4	many	TRBJ1-5	CASSPTEYSNQPQHF	TGTGCCAGCAGTCCGACAGAATATAGCAATCAGCCCCAGCATTTT
NA	TRBV19	NA	TRBJ2-3	CASKDSGRPTDTQYF	TGTGCCAGTAAGGATTCGGGCAGACCCACAGATACGCAGTATTTT
NA	TRBV7-2	many	TRBJ1-1	CASSLHGGTNTEAFF	TGTGCCAGCAGCTTACATGGGGGAACGAACACTGAAGCTTTCTTT
NA	TRBV2	many	TRBJ2-7	CASSYRFSSYEQYF	TGTGCCAGCAGTTACAGGTTTAGCTCCTACGAGCAGTACTTC
TRBD1	TRBV3-1	NA	TRBJ1-4	CASSQEARGAAKLFF	TGTGCCAGCAGCCAAGAGGCCAGGGGGGCCGCAAAACTGTTTTTT
TRBD2	TRBV5-1	many	TRBJ2-1	CASSGGLAENEQFF	TGCGCCAGCAGCGGCGGACTAGCGGAGAATGAGCAGTTCTTC
NA	TRBV10-1	few	TRBJ2-2	CASSEKDEGRLAGELFF	TGCGCCAGCAGTGAGAAAGATGAAGGGCGACTAGCCGGGGAGCTGTTTTTT
TRBD2	TRBV28	few	TRBJ2-7	CASRTSGSYGQYF	TGTGCCAGCCGGACTAGCGGGAGCTACGGGCAGTACTTC
NA	TRBV28	many	TRBJ1-5	CASSLGRGNQPQHF	TGTGCCAGCAGCCTCGGACGGGGGAATCAGCCCCAGCATTTT
TRBD1	TRBV30	many	TRBJ2-2	CALTGPNTGELFF	TGTGCCCTGACAGGGCCGAACACCGGGGAGCTGTTTTTT
TRBD1	TRBV27	many	TRBJ1-5	CASSARQTGFNKRPQHF	TGTGCCAGCAGTGCCCGACAGACAGGGTTTAACAAGAGGCCCCAGCATTTT
NA	TRBV19	many	TRBJ2-2	CASSTGPVRDTGELFF	TGTGCCAGTAGTACAGGGCCAGTTCGGGACACCGGGGAGCTGTTTTTT
NA	TRBV10-1	many	TRBJ1-6	CASSDQGTNSPLHF	TGCGCCAGCAGTGACCAGGGGACAAATTCACCCCTCCACTTT
NA	TRBV12-3/TRBV12-4	many	TRBJ2-7	CASSFGVEQYF	TGTGCCAGCAGTTTCGGCGTGGAGCAGTACTTC
NA	TRBV3-1	NA	TRBJ1-3	CASSQLWGAGNTIYF	TGTGCCAGCAGCCAACTGTGGGGAGCTGGAAACACCATATATTTT
TRBD2	TRBV6-2/TRBV6-3	many	TRBJ2-3	CASSDSGDSTDTQYF	TGTGCCAGCAGTGATAGCGGGGATAGCACAGATACGCAGTATTTT
NA	TRBV2	many	TRBJ1-1	CASSELLGGTEAFF	TGTGCCAGCAGTGAATTATTGGGGGGCACTGAAGCTTTCTTT
TRBD2	TRBV7-6	NA	TRBJ2-2	CASSPLAGGPATGELFF	TGTGCCAGCAGCCCCTTAGCGGGAGGGCCGGCCACCGGGGAGCTGTTTTTT
TRBD2	TRBV6-9	NA	TRBJ2-1	CASSYLGASGSIGNEQFF	TGTGCCAGCAGTTACCTCGGGGCTAGCGGGAGCATCGGCAATGAGCAGTTCTTC
NA	TRBV7-2	few	TRBJ2-1	CASSFSEVGEQFF	TGTGCCAGCAGCTTTAGTGAAGTCGGTGAGCAGTTCTTC
NA	TRBV6-1	NA	TRBJ2-5	CASRLGGEGTQYF	TGTGCCAGCAGACTAGGGGGAGAGGGGACCCAGTACTTC
NA	TRBV6-1	few	TRBJ2-1	CASSRFFGNEQFF	TGTGCCAGCAGTCGGTTTTTTGGCAATGAGCAGTTCTTC
NA	TRBV29-1	many	TRBJ2-1	CSAVVGYNEQFF	TGCAGCGCCGTAGTTGGGTACAATGAGCAGTTCTTC
NA	TRBV24-1	many	TRBJ1-4	CATNDGASGKLFF	TGTGCCACCAATGACGGCGCCTCTGGGAAACTGTTTTTT
NA	TRBV9	many	TRBJ2-1	CASSVGLNEQFF	TGTGCCAGCAGCGTAGGCTTAAATGAGCAGTTCTTC
TRBD1	TRBV7-2	many	TRBJ2-3	CASTPTGLTDTQYF	TGTGCCAGCACCCCGACAGGGCTCACAGATACGCAGTATTTT
NA	TRBV3-1	NA	TRBJ2-7	CASSQAGRGEQYF	TGTGCCAGCAGCCAAGCGGGACGAGGGGAGCAGTACTTC
NA	TRBV6-1	many	TRBJ1-1	CASPGVPQNTEAFF	TGTGCCAGCCCTGGTGTCCCTCAGAACACTGAAGCTTTCTTT
NA	TRBV24-1	few	TRBJ2-5	CATSDIEARETQYF	TGTGCCACCAGTGATATCGAGGCCCGAGAGACCCAGTACTTC
NA	TRBV6-2/TRBV6-3	NA	TRBJ2-5	CASSYSGHRKQETQYF	TGTGCCAGCAGTTACTCTGGGCACCGCAAACAAGAGACCCAGTACTTC
TRBD2	TRBV7-8	many	TRBJ2-3	CASSEGLAGEGTDTQYF	TGTGCCAGCAGCGAGGGACTAGCGGGAGAAGGCACAGATACGCAGTATTTT
NA	TRBV7-2	many	TRBJ2-7	CASSRNARGSYEQYF	TGTGCCAGCAGCCGAAATGCGAGGGGGTCCTACGAGCAGTACTTC
NA	TRBV3-1	many	TRBJ1-1	CASSQDRMGNTEAFF	TGTGCCAGCAGCCAAGATCGAATGGGGAATACTGAAGCTTTCTTT
TRBD1	TRBV11-2	many	TRBJ1-2	CASSTLGTGMLGGGYTF	TGTGCCAGCAGCACCCTCGGGACAGGGATGCTTGGGGGTGGCTACACCTTC
NA	TRBV19	many	TRBJ2-1	CASSTAIGGKEQFF	TGTGCCAGTAGTACCGCCATTGGGGGGAAGGAGCAGTTCTTC
NA	TRBV27	few	TRBJ2-3	CASSSGTGRDTQYF	TGTGCCAGCAGTTCAGGGACGGGGAGGGATACGCAGTATTTT
NA	TRBV6-1	many	TRBJ2-2	CASRVPEGENTGELFF	TGTGCCAGCAGGGTCCCCGAGGGAGAGAACACCGGGGAGCTGTTTTTT
NA	TRBV25-1	NA	TRBJ1-4	CASSAEDEKLFF	TGTGCCAGCAGTGCCGAGGATGAAAAACTGTTTTTT
NA	TRBV3-1	NA	TRBJ2-5	CASSQVNPGTTYQETQYF	TGTGCCAGCAGCCAAGTGAACCCAGGAACTACCTACCAAGAGACCCAGTACTTC
NA	TRBV7-9	few	TRBJ2-1	CASSLTLMIGGGEQFF	TGTGCCAGCAGCTTAACTTTAATGATCGGAGGGGGTGAGCAGTTCTTC